The clone carrying this T cell receptor (beta chain) was detected ten times or more. This sample stems from a study of blood T cells in healthy people across ages. This CDR3 spans 15 amino acids. Germline V lookup: CDR1 SEHNR, CDR2 FQNEAQ (reference sequence). V was clipped by 1 base and J by 2 bases, with 12 bases between them. Then a second PCR, running roughly 6 to 12 cycles, was carried out with a sample-barcoded 5' primer and a J-beta primer mix. Each cDNA molecule received a tag from a template-switch adaptor that had 12 random nucleotides. MiXCR was run by TCRdb on the 5' RACE reads, yielding one entry per CDR3 protein. The sample yields fewer than 1.5 million distinct CDR3 sequences, about 43% seen once.

The rearrangement uses TRBV7-9 and TRBJ2-7; maybe TRBD1 (5 bases). The sequencing sample was made of blood. The TCR sequence derives from a woman between 18 and 29 years old in good health. In nucleotides, the CDR3 is TGTGCCAGCAGCTTAGTTGAAGGGGAAACCTACGAGCAGTACTTC. Translated, it gives CASSLVEGETYEQYF.